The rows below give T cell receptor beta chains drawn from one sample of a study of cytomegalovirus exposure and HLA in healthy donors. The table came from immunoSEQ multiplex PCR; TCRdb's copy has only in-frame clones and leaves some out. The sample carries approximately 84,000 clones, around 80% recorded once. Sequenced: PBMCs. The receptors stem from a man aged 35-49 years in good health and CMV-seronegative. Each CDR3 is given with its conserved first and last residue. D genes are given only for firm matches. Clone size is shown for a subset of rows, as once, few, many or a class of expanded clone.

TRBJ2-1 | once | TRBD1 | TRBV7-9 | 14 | TGTGCCAGCAGACGGACAGGTAACGACAATGAGCAGTTCTTC | CASRRTGNDNEQFF
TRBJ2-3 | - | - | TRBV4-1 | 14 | TGCGCCAGCAGCCGGACGCTCGGGGTGGATACGCAGTATTTT | CASSRTLGVDTQYF
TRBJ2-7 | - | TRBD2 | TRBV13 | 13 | TGTGCCAGCAGCCCAACCCACGGGGGGGAGCAGTACTTC | CASSPTHGGEQYF
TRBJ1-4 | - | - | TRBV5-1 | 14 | TGCGCCAGCAGCTTAAGGGGTTTTAATGAAAAACTGTTTTTT | CASSLRGFNEKLFF
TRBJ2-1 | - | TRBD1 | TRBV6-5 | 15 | TGTGCCAGCAGTCCCCCGACAGGGGGATACAATGAGCAGTTCTTC | CASSPPTGGYNEQFF
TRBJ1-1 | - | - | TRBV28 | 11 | TGTGCCAGCAGTTCCGGACTGAACTTCCCTTTT | CASSSGLNFPF
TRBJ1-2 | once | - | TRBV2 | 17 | TGTGCCAGCAGTTACTCCGCCGACAACTTGTTAACCTATGGCTACACCTTC | CASSYSADNLLTYGYTF
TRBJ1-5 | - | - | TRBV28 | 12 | TGTGCCAGCAGTTTGGACATCCAGCCCCAGCATTTT | CASSLDIQPQHF
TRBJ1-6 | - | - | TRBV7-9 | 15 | TGTGCCAGCAGCCCCGTTTCCTCACCTCTTTCCGGCCTCCACTTT | CASSPVSSPLSGLHF
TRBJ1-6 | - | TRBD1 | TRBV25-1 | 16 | TGTGCCAGCAGTGAATACAGACAGGGGGATAATTCACCCCTCCACTTT | CASSEYRQGDNSPLHF
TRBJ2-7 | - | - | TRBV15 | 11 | TGTGCCACCAGTGCAGGCCACGAGCAGTACTTC | CATSAGHEQYF